This entry lists 13 T cell receptor beta chains sequenced from one sample in a study of control samples from healthy donors and cancer patients. Clones were sequenced by immunoSEQ multiplex PCR, and TCRdb holds only the in-frame ones, with some missing. This sample has under 300,000 clones, with approximately 80% found just once. The sequenced sample consisted of PBMCs. The receptors were gathered from an older woman with lung cancer.

V gene TRBV5-1 combines with J gene TRBJ1-2; a weak D match, TRBD1 (6 bases). The CDR3 contains 15 residues. Germline CDR1 SGHRS, CDR2 YFSETQ. V gave up 0 bases and J gave up 3 bases, with 12 bases separating them. The CDR3 region is CASSLEGDSDYGYTF. In DNA, the CDR3 is TGCGCCAGCAGCTTGGAGGGGGATAGCGACTATGGCTACACCTTC.

Concerning this clone: A single base separates this from a much larger clone, so it may be a read error. This chain joins TRBV3-1 (or the pseudogene TRBV3-2) and TRBJ1-5; 7 nucleotides line up with TRBD1. This CDR3 is 15 amino acids long. The germline CDR1 and CDR2 sequences are LGHDT and YNNKEL (reference sequence). Written as DNA, the CDR3 is TGTGCCGGCAGCCCCAGGACAGGCGGCAATCAGCCCCAGCATTTT. Amino acid sequence: CAGSPRTGGNQPQHF.

J is TRBJ2-7 and V is TRBV29-1; TRBD1 matches at 9 bases. The V segment lost 4 bases and the J segment 0 bases; nucleotides outside the gene matches: 4. This CDR3 spans 14 amino acids. Germline V gene sequence: CDR1 SQVTM, CDR2 ANQGSEA. Written as DNA, the CDR3 is TGCAGCGTTGTTGTGGGACAGGGCTCCTACGAGCAGTACTTC. Its translation: CSVVVGQGSYEQYF.

The chain couples TRBV5-1 to TRBJ2-2; 7 positions agree with TRBD1. Per the germline V gene, CDR1 is SGHRS and CDR2 is YFSETQ. The CDR3 has 16 amino acids. Trimming removed 5 bases from V and 3 bases from J; junction bases left unmatched: 10. CDR3 protein: CASRAYKGADTGELFF. Written as DNA, the CDR3 is TGCGCCAGCAGGGCCTATAAGGGGGCGGACACCGGGGAGCTGTTTTTT.

The CDR3 DNA reads TGTGCCAGCAGCTTAGCGCGAGGGACCTACGAGCAGTACTTC. Its translation: CASSLARGTYEQYF. The chain combines TRBV7-9 with TRBJ2-7, with a tentative D call TRBD2 (5 bases). V was trimmed by 0 bases and J by 2 bases, leaving 8 bases between them. This CDR3 spans 14 amino acids. Germline lookup yields CDR1 SEHNR and CDR2 FQNEAQ (reference sequence).

The DNA for the CDR3 is TGCGCCAGCAGCCGGGGACAGGCCAACACTGAAGCTTTCTTT. Its translation is CASSRGQANTEAFF. The chain uses TRBV5-1 and TRBJ1-1; the match to TRBD1 covers 8 bases. This CDR3 is built from 14 residues. V lost 4 bases to trimming and J lost 2 bases; unmatched junction nucleotides: 4. CDR1 SGHRS and CDR2 YFSETQ come from the germline V gene. The entire variable domain, with the rest obtained from reference TRBV5-1 and TRBJ1-1, is as follows: KAGVTQTPRYLIKTRGQQVTLSCSPISGHRSVSWYQQTPGQGLQFLFEYFSETQRNKGNFPGRFSGRQFSNSRSEMNVSTLELGDSALYLCASSRGQANTEAFFGQGTRLTVV.

The rearrangement links TRBV12-3 or TRBV12-4 to TRBJ2-2; weak D call: TRBD2 (5 bases). This CDR3 contains 11 residues. V was pared by 5 bases and J by 11 bases, with 9 bases between. The CDR3 protein is CASSKRLELFF. CDR3 nucleotides: TGTGCCAGCAGTAAGCGGCTCGAGCTGTTTTTT.

This clone came up once. The V and J genes are TRBV3-1 (or the pseudogene TRBV3-2) and TRBJ1-6; possible D gene TRBD1, 6 bases. Germline values: CDR1 LGHDT, CDR2 YNNKEL (reference sequence). The CDR3 covers 14 residues. Between the trimmed V and J ends, which lost 5 bases and 8 bases, there was a span of 13 bases. The CDR3 region is CASSIQGGDSPLHF. The CDR3 DNA reads as TGTGCCAGCAGCATACAGGGTGGGGATTCACCCCTCCACTTT.

In DNA, the CDR3 is TGTGCCAGCAGGGGTAGACTAGCGGGGGGTTATGAGCAGTTCTTC. This gives the protein CASRGRLAGGYEQFF. The chain joins TRBV21-1 to TRBJ2-1; the table's D call TRBD2 went unverified against the DNA. TRBV21-1 is a documented pseudogene. The CDR3 has 15 residues.

This chain joins TRBV6-1 and TRBJ2-5; D is unresolved. V dropped 2 bases and J dropped 5 bases, with 6 bases sitting between them. This CDR3 spans 12 amino acids. From germline, CDR1 is MNHNS and CDR2 SASEGT. CDR3 amino acids: CASSEYEETQYF. The CDR3 nucleotides are TGTGCCAGCAGTGAATACGAGGAGACCCAGTACTTC.

This clone occurred once. The chain couples TRBV11-2 to TRBJ2-2, with TRBD2 as a possible D gene (6 bases). V was pared by 0 bases and J by 3 bases, with 11 bases between. Germline V gene sequence: CDR1 SGHAT, CDR2 FQNNGV. The CDR3 is made up of 16 amino acids. CDR3 sequence (DNA): TGTGCCAGCAGCTTAGATCGGGGGTGGGACACCGGGGAGCTGTTTTTT. Translating it yields CASSLDRGWDTGELFF.

This chain uses TRBV7-9 with TRBJ2-3, with 8 bases aligning to TRBD1. V lost 7 bases, J lost 4 bases, and 4 bases stayed unmatched. The CDR3 has 13 amino acids. Germline V gene sequence: CDR1 SEHNR, CDR2 FQNEAQ (reference sequence). The CDR3 sequence: CASILTGADTQYF. CDR3 sequence (DNA): TGTGCCAGCATCCTGACAGGGGCAGATACGCAGTATTTT.

This chain connects TRBV3-1 (or the pseudogene TRBV3-2) to TRBJ2-1; 13 bases are a match to TRBD2. This CDR3 is built from 17 residues. V shed 1 base and J 8 bases; nucleotides not matched to a gene: 8. CDR1 and CDR2 (germline): LGHDT, YNNKEL (reference sequence). The CDR3 coding sequence is TGTGCCAGCAGCCAAGCCCGACTAGCGGGAGGTGGGGATGAGCAGTTCTTC. Its protein product is CASSQARLAGGGDEQFF.